Following are 24 T cell receptor beta chains from one sample sequenced in a study of Tregs in tolerant kidney transplant recipients. Sequencing was performed with immunoSEQ multiplex PCR; in TCRdb, only in-frame clones are kept and a portion is missing. The sample includes around 52,000 clones, around 83% seen only once; the top ten take more than 4.5%. The sample consisted of CD4+ T cells from blood. The receptors here all came from a human donor in good health.

The J gene is TRBJ2-2, the V gene TRBV7-9; 7 nucleotides line up with TRBD1. V shed 3 bases, J shed 4 bases, and the junction held 8 bases outside the gene matches. CDR1 and CDR2 from the germline V gene are SEHNR and FQNEAQ (reference sequence). The CDR3 length is 16 residues. CDR3 region: CASSFTGVGRTGELFF. The CDR3 DNA is TGTGCCAGCAGCTTCACAGGGGTCGGACGCACCGGGGAGCTGTTTTTT.

This clone was detected only once. The V gene is TRBV18, the J gene TRBJ1-3, with D possibly being TRBD1 (5 bases). V lost 3 bases and J lost 4, with 10 bases in between. Germline V lookup: CDR1 KGHSH, CDR2 LQKENI. The CDR3 runs 14 residues. CDR3: CASSPRGVGNTIYF. The CDR3 coding sequence is TGTGCCAGCTCACCGAGAGGGGTCGGAAACACCATATATTTT.

The chain recombines TRBV20-1 with TRBJ2-7, with D possibly matching TRBD2 (5 bases). Trimming stripped 3 bases from V and 2 bases from J, with 5 bases between. Germline V lookup: CDR1 DFQATT, CDR2 SNEGSKA (reference sequence). This CDR3 contains 11 residues. CDR3 protein: CSASGAYEQYF. The CDR3 DNA follows: TGCAGTGCTAGCGGGGCCTACGAGCAGTACTTC.

This rearrangement joins TRBV19 to TRBJ2-1; unclear D gene. This CDR3 is built from 10 residues. Germline lookup yields CDR1 LNHDA and CDR2 SQIVND (reference sequence). V lost 4 bases to trimming and J lost 6 bases, with 1 base between them. CDR3 in DNA: TGTGCCAGTAGTAGCAATGAGCAGTTCTTC. Translation gives CASSSNEQFF. Using reference TRBV19 and TRBJ2-1 for the parts outside the CDR3, the full variable domain is DGGITQSPKYLFRKEGQNVTLSCEQNLNHDAMYWYRQDPGQGLRLIYYSQIVNDFQKGDIAEGYSVSREKKESFPLTVTSAQKNPTAFYLCASSSNEQFFGPGTRLTVL.

This clone has just one count. The rearrangement joins TRBV30 to TRBJ1-2; TRBD1 matches 7 bases. From germline, CDR1 is GTSNPN and CDR2 SVGIG (reference sequence). There are 15 residues in the CDR3. V shed 7 bases and J 2 bases; nucleotides not matched to a gene: 13. The CDR3 here is CAFPGTERSNYGYTF. The DNA of the CDR3 is TGTGCCTTCCCCGGGACAGAGCGGAGCAACTATGGCTACACCTTC.

The chain links TRBV7-8 to TRBJ2-5, with 11 bases fitting TRBD2. The CDR3 consists of 16 residues. The germline CDR1 and CDR2 sequences are SGHVS and FQNEAQ. Unmatched junction bases numbered 4, after V lost 0 bases and J lost 4 bases. CDR3 bases: TGTGCCAGCAGCTTAGCGGTAGCGGGGGGGCTAGAGACCCAGTACTTC. Protein: CASSLAVAGGLETQYF.

The chain employs TRBV9 and TRBJ1-1; D gene unclear. Germline V gene lookup returns CDR1 SGDLS and CDR2 YYNGEE. The CDR3 is 14 amino acids. Between the trimmed V and J ends, which lost 0 bases and 2 bases, there was a span of 8 bases. This CDR3 is CASSVGSLNTEAFF. CDR3 bases: TGTGCCAGCAGCGTAGGGAGTCTTAACACTGAAGCTTTCTTT. Full variable domain (missing parts from reference TRBV9 and TRBJ1-1): DSGVTQTPKHLITATGQRVTLRCSPRSGDLSVYWYQQSLDQGLQFLIQYYNGEERAKGNILERFSAQQFPDLHSELNLSSLELGDSALYFCASSVGSLNTEAFFGQGTRLTVV.

The J gene is TRBJ2-2, the V gene TRBV6-5; D may match TRBD1 or TRBD2 (5 bases each). The length of the CDR3 is 15 residues. V dropped 6 bases and J dropped 3 bases, with 14 bases sitting between them. The germline V gene has CDR1 MNHEY and CDR2 SVGAGI. The CDR3 nucleotides are TGTGCCAGCAGACCCCCGGGGACCGACACCGGGGAGCTGTTTTTT. Residues: CASRPPGTDTGELFF.

The genes are TRBV7-9 and TRBJ1-1; no firm D call. Germline V lookup: CDR1 SEHNR, CDR2 FQNEAQ (reference sequence). The V end was cut by 5 bases, the J end by 6 bases, with 19 bases between. The CDR3 contains 15 residues. The CDR3 coding sequence is TGTGCCAGCAGCACCGGACGGGATCTTAACGCTGAAGCTTTCTTT. Translation: CASSTGRDLNAEAFF.

The V gene is TRBV11-3, the J gene TRBJ2-7, with unresolved D. The CDR3 is made up of 15 amino acids. Germline CDR1 SGHNT, CDR2 YENEEA. The V and J ends lost 5 bases and 3 bases respectively, with 17 bases between them. CDR3 DNA: TGTGCCAGCAGCGAGGTAGGCCAACGAAACTACGAGCAGTACTTC. This codes for CASSEVGQRNYEQYF.

This rearrangement joins TRBV25-1 to TRBJ2-7; D is possibly TRBD1 or TRBD2 (5 bases each). This CDR3 is built from 13 residues. Germline V gene data show CDR1 as MGHDK and CDR2 as SYGVNS. V was pared by 5 bases and J by 13 bases, with 21 bases between. CDR3 DNA: TGTGCCAGCAGTCCCCGAACCGGGACCCTGCAATACTTC. It is translated as CASSPRTGTLQYF.

The chain couples TRBV6-5 to TRBJ2-3; 7 nucleotides line up with TRBD1. Germline CDR1 MNHEY, CDR2 SVGAGI. The trim removed 7 bases at V and 4 bases at J, leaving 8 bases unmatched. The CDR3 has 14 residues. The DNA of the CDR3 is TGTGCCAGCACCCCCGCTACAGGGGCAGATACGCAGTATTTT. This encodes CASTPATGADTQYF.

This chain joins TRBV9 and TRBJ1-3; D possibly corresponds to TRBD1 (6 bases). The CDR3 is 14 amino acids. Trimming cost V 6 bases and J 2 bases, with 12 bases left between them. CDR1 is SGDLS and CDR2 is YYNGEE in the germline V gene. The CDR3 nucleotides are TGTGCCAGCACGAGACAGGAAACTGGAAACACCATATATTTT. Protein: CASTRQETGNTIYF.

The gene calls are TRBV6-5 and TRBJ2-1, with 7 bases lining up with TRBD2. CDR1 MNHEY and CDR2 SVGAGI come from the germline V gene. V shed 4 bases and J 7 bases; nucleotides not matched to a gene: 13. CDR3 length: 16 amino acids. The DNA for the CDR3 is TGTGCCAGCAGTTCCAGATGGAGCGGGACTGGGAATGAGCAGTTCTTC. It is translated as CASSSRWSGTGNEQFF.

This clone was seen just once. The chain joins TRBV6-5 to TRBJ2-3; D call uncertain. The germline CDR1 and CDR2 sequences are MNHEY and SVGAGI. The CDR3 is 13 residues long. Trimming removed 7 bases from V and 4 bases from J, with 12 bases in between. CDR3 loop: CASMRGRADTQYF. The CDR3 region has the DNA TGTGCCAGCATGAGAGGCCGCGCAGATACGCAGTATTTT.

The rearrangement joins TRBV11-3 to TRBJ2-2; D is unresolved. CDR1 SGHNT and CDR2 YENEEA come from the germline V gene. The CDR3 has 15 residues. V was trimmed by 1 base and J by 3 bases, leaving 9 bases between them. This chain's CDR3 is CASSLGRFDTGELFF. CDR3 nucleotides: TGTGCCAGCAGCTTAGGGCGGTTTGACACCGGGGAGCTGTTTTTT.

To note about this clone: Other DNA variants within this sample encode the same CDR3. The chain has TRBV7-6 and TRBJ2-3; either TRBD1 or TRBD2 may fit D (5 bases each). There are 17 residues in the CDR3. CDR1 is SGHVS, CDR2 FNYEAQ, per germline. V gave up 5 bases and J gave up 1 base, with 19 bases separating them. The CDR3 protein is CASSPYVQRGGTDTQYF. The CDR3 nucleotides read TGTGCCAGCAGCCCGTATGTCCAGCGAGGGGGCACAGATACGCAGTATTTT.

The rearrangement uses TRBV6-6 and TRBJ2-3, with D perhaps TRBD1 (8 bases). The ends were cut back, 8 bases at V and 4 bases at J, with 22 bases in the middle. Per the germline V gene, CDR1 is MNHNY and CDR2 is SVGAGI (reference sequence). The CDR3 has 16 residues. The CDR3, as DNA: TGTGCCAGCGGGAAAGCGGGACAGGACTTTGCAGATACGCAGTATTTT. This gives the protein CASGKAGQDFADTQYF.

J is TRBJ2-5 and V is TRBV19, with D perhaps assigned TRBD1 or TRBD2 (6 bases each). Trimming shortened V by 3 bases and J by 4 bases, and 18 bases separated the two germline ends. CDR3 length: 16 residues. Germline CDR1 is LNHDA and CDR2 is SQIVND (reference sequence). The CDR3 loop reads CASSIRAPGAGETQYF. For the CDR3, the DNA is TGTGCCAGTAGTATTCGCGCCCCGGGGGCGGGAGAGACCCAGTACTTC.

The chain uses TRBV10-3 and TRBJ1-1; tentative D call: TRBD1 (6 bases). The V and J ends lost 5 bases and 0 bases respectively, with 10 bases between them. Per the germline V gene, CDR1 is ENHRY and CDR2 is SYGVKD. This CDR3 has 14 amino acids. The chain's CDR3 is CAISKDRLNTEAFF. CDR3 nucleotide sequence: TGTGCCATCAGTAAGGACAGATTGAACACTGAAGCTTTCTTT.

CDR3 in amino acids: CASTRTVRDPGELFF. The CDR3 nucleotides read TGTGCCAGCACCCGGACCGTCAGGGATCCCGGGGAGCTGTTTTTT. The chain joins TRBV11-2 to TRBJ2-2; the D gene is possibly TRBD1 (5 bases). The CDR3 covers 15 residues. Per the germline V gene, CDR1 is SGHAT and CDR2 is FQNNGV. V gave up 7 bases and J gave up 6 bases, with 18 bases separating them.

The J gene is TRBJ2-7, the V gene TRBV6-1; D gene unclear. The CDR3 totals 10 residues. CDR1 and CDR2 (germline): MNHNS, SASEGT. The V and J ends lost 2 bases and 9 bases respectively, with 5 bases between them. The CDR3 loop reads CASSESVQYF. The DNA of the CDR3 is TGTGCCAGCAGTGAATCGGTGCAGTACTTC.

V is TRBV25-1 and J is TRBJ2-1; TRBD2 is a possible D gene (8 bases). The CDR3 spans 15 residues. V was clipped by 1 base and J by 5 bases, with 12 bases between them. Germline assignment: CDR1 MGHDK and CDR2 SYGVNS. CDR3 residues: CASSELAGTDNEQFF. CDR3 nucleotide sequence: TGTGCCAGCAGTGAATTAGCGGGGACAGACAATGAGCAGTTCTTC. The whole variable domain, filled in from reference TRBV25-1 and TRBJ2-1, reads EADIYQTPRYLVIGTGKKITLECSQTMGHDKMYWYQQDPGMELHLIHYSYGVNSTEKGDLSSESTVSRIRTEHFPLTLESARPSHTSQYLCASSELAGTDNEQFFGPGTRLTVL.

The chain carries TRBV30 and TRBJ1-2, with D hard to call. Per the germline V gene, CDR1 is GTSNPN and CDR2 is SVGIG (reference sequence). The CDR3 has 13 residues. V lost 2 bases and J 4 bases, leaving 11 bases between the germline ends. The CDR3 sequence: CAWSNTPGYGYTF. DNA of the CDR3: TGTGCCTGGAGTAACACTCCCGGCTATGGCTACACCTTC. The full variable domain, rest sourced from reference TRBV30 and TRBJ1-2, is SQTIHQWPATLVQPVGSPLSLECTVEGTSNPNLYWYRQAAGRGLQLLFYSVGIGQISSEVPQNLSASRPQDRQFILSSKKLLLSDSGFYLCAWSNTPGYGYTFGSGTRLTVV.